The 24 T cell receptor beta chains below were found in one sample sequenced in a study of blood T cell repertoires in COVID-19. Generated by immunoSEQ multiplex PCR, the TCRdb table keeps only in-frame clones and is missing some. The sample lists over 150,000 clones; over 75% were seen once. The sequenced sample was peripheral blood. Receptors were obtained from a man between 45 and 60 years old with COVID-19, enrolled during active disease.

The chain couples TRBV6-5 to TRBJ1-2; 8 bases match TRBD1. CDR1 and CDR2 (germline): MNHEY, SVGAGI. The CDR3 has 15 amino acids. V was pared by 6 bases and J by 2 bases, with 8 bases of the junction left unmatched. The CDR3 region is CASRARTGLNYGYTF. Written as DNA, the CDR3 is TGTGCCAGCAGGGCTCGGACAGGGTTAAACTATGGCTACACCTTC.

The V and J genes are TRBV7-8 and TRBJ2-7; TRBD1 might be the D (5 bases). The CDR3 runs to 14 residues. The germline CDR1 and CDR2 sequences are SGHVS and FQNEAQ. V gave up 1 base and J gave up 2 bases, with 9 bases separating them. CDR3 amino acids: CASSLGQKTYEQYF. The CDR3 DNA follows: TGTGCCAGCAGCTTAGGACAGAAAACCTACGAGCAGTACTTC.

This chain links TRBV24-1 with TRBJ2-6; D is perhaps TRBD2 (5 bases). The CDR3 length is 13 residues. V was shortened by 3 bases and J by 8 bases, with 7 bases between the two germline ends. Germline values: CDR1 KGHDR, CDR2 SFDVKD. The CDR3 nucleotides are TGTGCCACCAGTGATGAGGGTACCAACGTCCTGACTTTC. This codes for CATSDEGTNVLTF.

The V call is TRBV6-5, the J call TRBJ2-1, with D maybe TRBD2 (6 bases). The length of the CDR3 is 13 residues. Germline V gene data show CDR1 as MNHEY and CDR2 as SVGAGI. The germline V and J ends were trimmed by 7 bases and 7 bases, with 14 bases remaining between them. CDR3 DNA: TGTGCCAGCAAGGGCGGGAATAGAAATGAGCAGTTCTTC. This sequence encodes CASKGGNRNEQFF.

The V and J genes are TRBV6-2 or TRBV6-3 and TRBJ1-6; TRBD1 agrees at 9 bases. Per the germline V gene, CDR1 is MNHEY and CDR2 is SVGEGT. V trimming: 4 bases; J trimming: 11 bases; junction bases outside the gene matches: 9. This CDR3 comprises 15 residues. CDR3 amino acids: CASSWAGQGTAPLHF. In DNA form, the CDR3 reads TGTGCCAGCAGTTGGGCTGGACAGGGGACAGCACCCCTCCACTTT.

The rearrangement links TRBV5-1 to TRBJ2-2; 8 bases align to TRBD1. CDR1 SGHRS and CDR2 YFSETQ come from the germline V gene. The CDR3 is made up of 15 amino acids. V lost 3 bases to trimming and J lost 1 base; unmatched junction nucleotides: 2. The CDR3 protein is CASSSRGQNTGELFF. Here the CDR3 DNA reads TGCGCCAGCAGCTCCAGGGGGCAGAACACCGGGGAGCTGTTTTTT.

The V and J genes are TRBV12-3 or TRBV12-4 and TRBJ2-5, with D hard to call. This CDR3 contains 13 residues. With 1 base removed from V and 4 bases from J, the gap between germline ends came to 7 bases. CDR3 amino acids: CASSLGPGETQYF. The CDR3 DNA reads TGTGCCAGCAGTTTAGGGCCGGGAGAGACCCAGTACTTC.

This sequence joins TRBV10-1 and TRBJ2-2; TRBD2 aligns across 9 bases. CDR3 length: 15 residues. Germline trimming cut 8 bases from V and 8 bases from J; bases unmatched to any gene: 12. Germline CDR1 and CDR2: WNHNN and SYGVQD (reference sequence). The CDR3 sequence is CASGKGSGRSGELFF. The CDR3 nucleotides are TGCGCCAGCGGTAAGGGTAGCGGGAGATCTGGGGAGCTGTTTTTT.

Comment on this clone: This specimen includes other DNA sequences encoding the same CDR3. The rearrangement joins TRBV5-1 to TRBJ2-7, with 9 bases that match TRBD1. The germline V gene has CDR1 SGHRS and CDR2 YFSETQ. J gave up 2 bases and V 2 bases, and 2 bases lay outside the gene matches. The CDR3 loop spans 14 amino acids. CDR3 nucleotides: TGCGCCAGCAGCTTAAGACAGGGGGCCTACGAGCAGTACTTC. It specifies CASSLRQGAYEQYF.

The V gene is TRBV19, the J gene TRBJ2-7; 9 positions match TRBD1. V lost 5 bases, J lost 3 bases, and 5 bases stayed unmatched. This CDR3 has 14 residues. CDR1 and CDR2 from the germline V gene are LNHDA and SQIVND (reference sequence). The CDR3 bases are TGTGCCAGTAGTCAAGCGGGACAGGGCTACGAGCAGTACTTC. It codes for CASSQAGQGYEQYF.

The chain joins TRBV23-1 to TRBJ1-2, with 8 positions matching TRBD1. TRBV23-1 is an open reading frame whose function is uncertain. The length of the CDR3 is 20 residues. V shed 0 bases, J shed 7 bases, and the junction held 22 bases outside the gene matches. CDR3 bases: TGCGCCAGCAGTCAATCAACCTATTCAGGGGGCCGACTCGCCTCTTGTGGCTACACCTTC. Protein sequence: CASSQSTYSGGRLASCGYTF.

This CDR3 is CASSRAGGGTDTQYF. For the CDR3, the DNA is TGTGCCAGCAGCCGAGCCGGAGGGGGCACAGATACGCAGTATTTT. The chain has TRBV5-4 and TRBJ2-3, with D perhaps matching TRBD2 (6 bases). The CDR3 has 15 residues. The germline CDR1 and CDR2 sequences are SGHNT and YYREEE (reference sequence). V was trimmed by 4 bases and J by 1 base, leaving 13 bases between them.

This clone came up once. The chain's CDR3 is CACLAPGGDSSYNEQFF. The CDR3 DNA follows: TGTGCCTGTCTGGCTCCCGGAGGGGATAGCTCCTACAATGAGCAGTTCTTC. The chain couples TRBV5-4 to TRBJ2-1; D is possibly TRBD2 (6 bases). This CDR3 is 17 amino acids long. The germline V gene has CDR1 SGHNT and CDR2 YYREEE (reference sequence). Trimming removed 10 bases at V and 0 bases at J, with 23 bases between.

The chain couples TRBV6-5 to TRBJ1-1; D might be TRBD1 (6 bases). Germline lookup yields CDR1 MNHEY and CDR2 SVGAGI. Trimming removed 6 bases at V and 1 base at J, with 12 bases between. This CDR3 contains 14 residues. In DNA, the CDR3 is TGTGCCAGCAGCCACAGGGAGGGGAACACTGAAGCTTTCTTT. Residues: CASSHREGNTEAFF.

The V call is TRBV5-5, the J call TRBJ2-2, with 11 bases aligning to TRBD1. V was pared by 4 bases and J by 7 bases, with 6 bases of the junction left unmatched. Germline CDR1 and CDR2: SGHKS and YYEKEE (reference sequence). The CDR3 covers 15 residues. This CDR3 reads CASSLGTGGGGELFF. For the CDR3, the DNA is TGTGCCAGCAGCCTAGGGACAGGGGGAGGCGGGGAGCTGTTTTTT.

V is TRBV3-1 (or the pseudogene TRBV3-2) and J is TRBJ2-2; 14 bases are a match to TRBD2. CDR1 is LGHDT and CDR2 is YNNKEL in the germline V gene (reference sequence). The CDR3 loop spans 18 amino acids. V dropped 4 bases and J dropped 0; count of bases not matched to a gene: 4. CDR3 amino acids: CASSLGLAGGANTGELFF. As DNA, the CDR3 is TGTGCCAGCAGCCTTGGACTAGCGGGAGGAGCGAACACCGGGGAGCTGTTTTTT.

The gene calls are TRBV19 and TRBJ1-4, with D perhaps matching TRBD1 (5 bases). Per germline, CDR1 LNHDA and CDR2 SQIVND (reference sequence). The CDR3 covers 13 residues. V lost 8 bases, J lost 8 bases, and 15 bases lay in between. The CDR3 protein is CASSGQGIEKLFF. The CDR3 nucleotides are TGTGCCAGTTCTGGGCAGGGTATAGAAAAACTGTTTTTT.

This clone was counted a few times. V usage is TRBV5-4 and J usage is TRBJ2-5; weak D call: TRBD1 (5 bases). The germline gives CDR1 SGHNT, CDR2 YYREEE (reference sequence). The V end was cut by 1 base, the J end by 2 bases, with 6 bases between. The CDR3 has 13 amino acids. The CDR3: CASSLRGQETQYF. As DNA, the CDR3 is TGTGCCAGCAGCTTGAGGGGTCAAGAGACCCAGTACTTC.

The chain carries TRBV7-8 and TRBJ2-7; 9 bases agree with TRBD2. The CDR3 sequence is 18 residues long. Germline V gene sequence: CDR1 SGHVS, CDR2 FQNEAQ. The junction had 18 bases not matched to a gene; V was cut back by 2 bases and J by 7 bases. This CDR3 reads CASSLNPPSGAILQEQYF. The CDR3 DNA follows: TGTGCCAGCAGCTTAAATCCCCCTAGCGGGGCAATCCTACAAGAGCAGTACTTC.

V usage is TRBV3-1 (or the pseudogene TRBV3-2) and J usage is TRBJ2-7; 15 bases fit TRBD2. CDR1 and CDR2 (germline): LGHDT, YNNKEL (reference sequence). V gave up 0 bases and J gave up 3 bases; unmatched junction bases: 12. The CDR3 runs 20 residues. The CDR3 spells CASSQDQGGLAGGPNYEQYF. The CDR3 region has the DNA TGTGCCAGCAGCCAAGATCAAGGGGGACTAGCGGGGGGCCCCAACTACGAGCAGTACTTC.

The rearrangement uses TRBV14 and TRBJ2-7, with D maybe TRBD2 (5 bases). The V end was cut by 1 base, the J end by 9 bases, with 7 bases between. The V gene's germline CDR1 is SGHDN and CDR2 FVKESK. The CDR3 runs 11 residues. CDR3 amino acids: CASSQGTRQYF. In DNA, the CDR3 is TGTGCCAGCAGCCAAGGCACTAGGCAGTACTTC.

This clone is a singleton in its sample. In nucleotides, the CDR3 is TGTGCCAGTACCGAGACAGGGGGCAATCAGCCCCAGCATTTT. Translating it yields CASTETGGNQPQHF. The chain has TRBV19 and TRBJ1-5; TRBD1 aligns across 8 bases. V lost 7 bases, J lost 2 bases, and 4 bases stayed unmatched. The germline CDR1 and CDR2 sequences are LNHDA and SQIVND (reference sequence). The CDR3 totals 14 residues.

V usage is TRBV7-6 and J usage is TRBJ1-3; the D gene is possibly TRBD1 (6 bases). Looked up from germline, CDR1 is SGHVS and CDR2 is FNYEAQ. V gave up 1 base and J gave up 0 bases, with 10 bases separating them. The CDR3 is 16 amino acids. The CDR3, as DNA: TGTGCCAGCAGCTTAGGCAGGGGATTCTCTGGAAACACCATATATTTT. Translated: CASSLGRGFSGNTIYF.

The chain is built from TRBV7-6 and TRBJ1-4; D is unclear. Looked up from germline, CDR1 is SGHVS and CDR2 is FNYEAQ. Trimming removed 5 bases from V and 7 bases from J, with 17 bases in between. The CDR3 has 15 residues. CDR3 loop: CASSPREQTGEKLFF. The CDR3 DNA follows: TGTGCCAGCAGCCCCCGGGAACAGACGGGTGAAAAACTGTTTTTT.